One sample yielded the 14 T cell receptor beta chains listed below, sequenced in a study of T-cell memory formation after mild COVID-19 (dated by TCRdb to the early 2020s). The library was produced with 5' RACE. TCRdb records Illumina NovaSeq 6000 as the sequencer. TCRdb itself trimmed the public reads at Q25 with fastp, ran MiXCR and retained productive beta chains. Entries are consolidated by CDR3 protein sequence, retaining the most common genes and DNA. Counted in this sample were hundreds of thousands of distinct CDR3 sequences; around 17% of them appeared once. Around a fifth of the sample comes from the top ten. The specimen was PBMCs or a T cell subset sorted from them (not recorded which). The receptors here all came from a man between 18 and 35 years old who had mild COVID-19 (a few samples of this study predate the infection). The sample titles of this study are shuffled in the database, so cell type and time point are left out; the donor was told from shared clones.

The chain combines TRBV5-1 with TRBJ2-3; 10 nucleotides match TRBD2. The CDR3 contains 16 residues. The junction had 7 bases not matched to a gene; V was cut back by 4 bases and J by 2 bases. Germline V gene data show CDR1 as SGHRS and CDR2 as YFSETQ. The CDR3 sequence: CASSGGLAASTDTQYF. CDR3 sequence (DNA): TGCGCCAGCAGCGGAGGACTAGCGGCTTCCACAGATACGCAGTATTTT. The complete variable domain, with remaining parts taken from reference TRBV5-1 and TRBJ2-3, reads KAGVTQTPRYLIKTRGQQVTLSCSPISGHRSVSWYQQTPGQGLQFLFEYFSETQRNKGNFPGRFSGRQFSNSRSEMNVSTLELGDSALYLCASSGGLAASTDTQYFGPGTRLTVL.

CDR3 residues: CASTLSGYGYTF. CDR3 bases: TGTGCCAGCACCTTATCAGGGTATGGCTACACCTTC. V usage is TRBV6-2 or TRBV6-3 and J usage is TRBJ1-2; a weak D match, TRBD1 (5 bases). V was shortened by 7 bases and J by 5 bases, with 11 bases between the two germline ends. The CDR3 spans 12 residues. Germline CDR1 and CDR2: MNHEY and SVGEGT.

This clonotype was observed many times. The J gene is TRBJ2-2, the V gene TRBV10-3; tentatively, D is TRBD1 (6 bases). The CDR3 totals 14 residues. Germline V gene data show CDR1 as ENHRY and CDR2 as SYGVKD. The V end was cut by 6 bases, the J end by 7 bases, with 15 bases between. Here the CDR3 DNA reads TGTGCCATCAGGACACAGGGAGAGGACGGGGAGCTGTTTTTT. As protein: CAIRTQGEDGELFF.

The chain couples TRBV20-1 to TRBJ2-7; D is unresolved. The CDR3 consists of 12 residues. The V gene lost 2 bases and the J gene lost 1 base, with 6 bases spanning the gap. Germline loops: CDR1 DFQATT, CDR2 SNEGSKA (reference sequence). The CDR3 nucleotides are TGCAGTGCTAGACTGCAGTCCTACGAGCAGTACTTC. Its translation: CSARLQSYEQYF.

This clonotype was observed a handful of times. V gene TRBV12-3 or TRBV12-4 combines with J gene TRBJ1-2, with 7 bases that match TRBD1. Trimming removed 5 bases from V and 8 bases from J; junction bases left unmatched: 8. The CDR3 covers 13 residues. The CDR3 DNA reads as TGTGCCAGCAGTACAAACAGGGGAGACGGCTACACCTTC. Translated: CASSTNRGDGYTF.

A few counts support this clonotype. This chain joins TRBV4-3 and TRBJ1-1; weak D call: TRBD1 (5 bases). Germline V CDR1 and CDR2: LGHNA, YSLEER. V was shortened by 5 bases and J by 5 bases, with 18 bases between the two germline ends. The CDR3 length is 15 residues. The CDR3, as DNA: TGCGCCAGCAGCGATTTGGAGCAGGGAAAGACTGAAGCTTTCTTT. Protein product: CASSDLEQGKTEAFF.

This clonotype was detected a few times. The chain couples TRBV14 to TRBJ1-2, with D unresolved. The CDR3 spans 13 residues. Deletions cut 0 bases from V and 6 bases from J, with 8 bases between. The V gene's germline CDR1 is SGHDN and CDR2 FVKESK. The CDR3 protein is CASSQDRRDGYTF. Written as DNA, the CDR3 is TGTGCCAGCAGCCAAGATCGGAGGGATGGCTACACCTTC.

This clonotype was seen a few times. The J gene is TRBJ1-5, the V gene TRBV7-9; D call uncertain. The V and J ends lost 5 bases and 5 bases respectively, with 13 bases between them. CDR3 length equals 14 residues. Germline lookup yields CDR1 SEHNR and CDR2 FQNEAQ (reference sequence). This chain's CDR3 is CASSDAGGDQPQHF. The CDR3 DNA follows: TGTGCCAGCAGCGACGCCGGTGGAGATCAGCCCCAGCATTTT.

A single count supports this clonotype. The J gene is TRBJ2-7, the V gene TRBV20-1; 8 positions agree with TRBD2. Germline values: CDR1 DFQATT, CDR2 SNEGSKA (reference sequence). V shed 0 bases and J 2 bases; nucleotides not matched to a gene: 9. This CDR3 region has 16 residues. The DNA of the CDR3 is TGCAGTGCTAGAGATGGTTTTGCGGGGGGAACCTACGAGCAGTACTTC. This codes for CSARDGFAGGTYEQYF.

The V call is TRBV4-2, the J call TRBJ2-5, with D hard to call. The CDR3 runs to 14 residues. Per the germline V gene, CDR1 is LGHNA and CDR2 is YNFKEQ. The ends were cut back, 3 bases at V and 1 base at J, with 9 bases in the middle. As DNA, the CDR3 is TGTGCCAGCAGCCAGCCCTCTACCCAAGAGACCCAGTACTTC. It translates to CASSQPSTQETQYF.

This clonotype turned up a few times. The J gene is TRBJ2-7, the V gene TRBV12-3 or TRBV12-4, with TRBD1 matching over 9 bases. CDR3 length: 12 residues. The junction had 9 bases not matched to a gene; V was cut back by 6 bases and J by 12 bases. CDR3 DNA sequence: TGTGCCAGCAGATCCTCCGGGACAGGGTGGTACTTC. This gives the protein CASRSSGTGWYF.

This clonotype was seen more than once but under ten times. The J gene is TRBJ2-1, the V gene TRBV5-1; D is unresolved. V lost 1 base, J lost 4 bases, and 6 bases lay in between. The CDR3 sequence is 13 residues long. Per germline, CDR1 SGHRS and CDR2 YFSETQ. Here the CDR3 DNA reads TGCGCCAGCAGCTTGTCCAATTACAATGAGCAGTTCTTC. It codes for CASSLSNYNEQFF.

This clonotype was counted between two and nine times. The J gene is TRBJ2-1, the V gene TRBV20-1; the D is unclear. Germline V lookup: CDR1 DFQATT, CDR2 SNEGSKA (reference sequence). The CDR3 has 13 residues. Trimming removed 1 base at V and 5 bases at J, with 9 bases between. The CDR3 coding sequence is TGCAGTGCTAGAGTAGCCGGTAACAATGAGCAGTTCTTC. Amino acids: CSARVAGNNEQFF.

The rearrangement joins TRBV4-1 to TRBJ2-1; D might be TRBD1 (6 bases). With 1 base removed from V and 0 bases from J, the gap between germline ends came to 10 bases. Looked up from germline, CDR1 is MGHRA and CDR2 is YSYEKL. The CDR3 contains 16 residues. The CDR3 spells CASSQGMTGSYNEQFF. CDR3 sequence (DNA): TGCGCCAGCAGCCAAGGTATGACAGGCTCCTACAATGAGCAGTTCTTC.